What follows is one T cell receptor beta chain and its context. No antigen is known for it. The source of the sample is a study of CD8 T cells in Susac syndrome. General study results and limits: Susac-specific public clones numbered about 15 in total CD8+ repertoires (and 5 or 6 in CD8+ TEMRA repertoires).

Random hexamers were used to reverse transcribe the RNA input (roughly 0.5 to 1 ug). The TCR beta CDR3 was amplified by immunoSEQ multiplex PCR across 54 Vbeta, 13 Jbeta. A single record per CDR3 protein comes from TCRdb applying MiXCR to the immunoSEQ multiplex PCR reads. Of around 81,000 distinct CDR3 sequences in the sample, 85% to 95% are singletons; the top ten hold about 0.9%. Germline loops: CDR1 MNHNY, CDR2 SVGAGI (reference sequence). The CDR3 runs 14 residues. V was shortened by 0 bases and J by 9 bases, with 15 bases between the two germline ends. The sample taken for sequencing was CD8+ T cells from PBMCs. This sequence was found in a human donor with Susac syndrome. The chain carries TRBV6-6 and TRBJ2-7; D possibly corresponds to TRBD1 (5 bases). The CDR3 loop reads CASSYSTEITGQYF. CDR3 nucleotides: TGTGCCAGCAGTTACTCGACAGAAATAACCGGGCAGTACTTC.